The sequence of this T cell receptor (beta chain) was determined in a study of early T cells in non-severe SARS-CoV-2 infection (dated by TCRdb to 2020 to 2023). Some background on the complete study: Because TCR sequencing was done on bulk RNA from unsorted whole blood, the alpha and beta chains could not be paired.

The study was a case-control design nested within a healthcare worker cohort in London, UK, with weekly nasopharyngeal swab PCR tests and blood sampling. Between 23 and 31 March 2020, the week of the UK lockdown, healthcare workers were enrolled and then followed up weekly for as long as 16 weeks. The paper as a whole reports these results and caveats: VDJdb matching was skewed toward anti-spike CD8 responses and likely underestimated virus-specific expansions by missing private and CD4 specificities.

The protocol used for the library was 5' RACE. Sequencing relied on a NextSeq 500. In the TCR library protocol, unique molecular identifiers were attached to individual cDNA molecules to correct for PCR bias and sequencing error. TCR alpha and beta chains were both sequenced, and the abundances of alpha and beta sequences in each sample were closely correlated with each other. The paper's data handling went like this. Decombinator V4 was used to annotate TCR sequences for V gene, J gene and CDR3. Expanded TCRs were defined as changing significantly between any two time points under a Poisson model with p below 0.0001. TCR abundances were normalised to the total number of TCRs sequenced per sample and were expressed as counts per million. TRAV1-2 paired with TRAJ12, TRAJ20 or TRAJ33 defined MAIT TCRs, while TRAV10 paired with TRAJ18 defined iNKT TCRs. VDJdb, accessed 1 November 2021, was searched for CMV, EBV and SARS-CoV-2 annotated TCRs, excluding TCRs annotated for multiple antigens. In-frame beta chains were kept once TCRdb had trimmed the public reads at Q25 with fastp and called clones with MiXCR. Each record represents a unique CDR3 protein, reported with the most common genes and DNA among its rows. The V and J calls and clone size are TCRdb's, not the authors'. This sample lists about 21,000 distinct CDR3 sequences; approximately 5.7% were detected once. The ten largest make up approximately 15% of the sample.

This clonotype has at least ten counts. The antigen it binds to is not known. The junction and the germline gene differ at one end; a read error may be behind it. CDR1 and CDR2 are drawn from the germline V gene (reference sequence): SSHAT, FNYEAQ. The CDR3, cysteine through phenylalanine, is 17 amino acids long. The only DNA kept is the CDR3, 51 bases in frame from the first base. The sequence was collected from an adult who was a healthcare worker with PCR-confirmed SARS-CoV-2 infection or an uninfected control (not recorded which). The sample consisted of whole blood, taken at baseline. This chain is built from TRBV7-7 and TRBJ2-2, with the D segment possibly TRBD1 or TRBD2, each aligning over 5 bases. The nucleotide sequence reads TGTGCTAGCAGCCGGGGATTTCAGGGCTCTAACACCGGGGAGCTGTTTTTT. Protein translation: CASSRGFQGSNTGELFF. This CDR3, with the reference TRBV7-7 and TRBJ2-2 proteins standing in past its ends, gives the full variable domain GAGVSQSPRYKVTKRGQDVTLRCDPISSHATLYWYQQALGQGPEFLTYFNYEAQPDKSGLPSDRFSAERPEGSISTLTIQRTEQRDSAMYRCASSRGFQGSNTGELFFGEGSRLTVL.